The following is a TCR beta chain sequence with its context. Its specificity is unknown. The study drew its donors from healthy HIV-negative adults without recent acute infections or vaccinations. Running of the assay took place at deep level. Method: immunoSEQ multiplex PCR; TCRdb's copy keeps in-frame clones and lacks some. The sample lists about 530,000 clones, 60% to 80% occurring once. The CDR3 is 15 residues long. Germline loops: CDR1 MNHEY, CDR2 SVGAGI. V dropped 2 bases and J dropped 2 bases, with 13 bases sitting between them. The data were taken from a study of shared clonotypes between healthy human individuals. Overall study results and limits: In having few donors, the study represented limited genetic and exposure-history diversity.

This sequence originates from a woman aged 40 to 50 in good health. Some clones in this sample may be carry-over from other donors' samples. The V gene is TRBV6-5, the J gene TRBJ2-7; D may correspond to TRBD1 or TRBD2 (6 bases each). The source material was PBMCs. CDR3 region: CASSYPGRGPYEQYF. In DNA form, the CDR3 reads TGTGCCAGCAGTTACCCGGGACGGGGGCCCTACGAGCAGTACTTC.